Below, 4 T cell receptor beta chains from the same sample are listed, as sequenced in a study of control samples from healthy donors and cancer patients (dated by TCRdb to the early 2020s). Libraries were prepared through the immunoSEQ multiplex PCR assay. TCRdb's version of the immuneACCESS table is confined to in-frame rearrangements and falls short of the full clone set. An unresolved V gene accounts for under half of the shortfall where checked; the remainder is of unknown origin. The sample yields about 120,000 clones; 85% to 90% were counted once. Around 10% of the sample belongs to the ten largest clones. The sequenced material came from blood. The receptors stem from a man younger than 40 in good health.

The table lists this clone with a count of one. The V gene is TRBV18, the J gene TRBJ1-1, with a tentative D call TRBD1 (5 bases). The CDR3 extends over 16 amino acids. Looked up from germline, CDR1 is KGHSH and CDR2 is LQKENI. With 6 bases removed from V and 0 bases from J, the gap between germline ends came to 17 bases. The CDR3 sequence is CASSLRDGAMNTEAFF. The CDR3 region has the DNA TGTGCCAGCTCGCTCCGGGACGGAGCTATGAACACTGAAGCTTTCTTT.

This chain links TRBV19 with TRBJ1-2; D ambiguous. This CDR3 comprises 13 residues. The germline V gene encodes CDR1 LNHDA and CDR2 SQIVND (reference sequence). Between the trimmed V and J ends, which lost 10 bases and 4 bases, there was a span of 16 bases. CDR3 in amino acids: CATPLPGTYGYTF. The CDR3 DNA reads as TGTGCCACCCCACTTCCGGGAACCTATGGCTACACCTTC. The full variable domain, completed using reference TRBV19 and TRBJ1-2, is DGGITQSPKYLFRKEGQNVTLSCEQNLNHDAMYWYRQDPGQGLRLIYYSQIVNDFQKGDIAEGYSVSREKKESFPLTVTSAQKNPTAFYLCATPLPGTYGYTFGSGTRLTVV.

This clone was recorded once. The CDR3 reads CASTWGGNTEAFF. The CDR3 coding sequence is TGTGCCAGCACATGGGGGGGGAACACTGAAGCTTTCTTT. V usage is TRBV14 and J usage is TRBJ1-1; tentatively, D is TRBD1 (5 bases). V was trimmed by 7 bases and J by 1 base, leaving 10 bases between them. This CDR3 spans 13 amino acids. The germline V gene encodes CDR1 SGHDN and CDR2 FVKESK.

About this clone itself: Different DNA sequences within this sample yield the same CDR3. The chain has TRBV3-1 (or the pseudogene TRBV3-2) and TRBJ1-5, with D unclear. CDR3 length: 14 amino acids. Trimming pared 0 bases from V and 4 bases from J, leaving 7 bases between. In germline, CDR1 is LGHDT, CDR2 YNNKEL (reference sequence). This CDR3 reads CASSQDWGNQPQHF. The CDR3 DNA reads as TGTGCCAGCAGCCAAGATTGGGGAAATCAGCCCCAGCATTTT.